This entry is about one T cell receptor (beta chain). The antigen remains undetermined. This sample was taken from a study of cytomegalovirus exposure and HLA in healthy donors. Findings of the study overall: Some public TCRs appeared in many individuals, while most sequences were rare. CMV antigen specificity of a few CMV-associated chains was confirmed in vitro.

Primers included in the PCR were 60 Vbeta and 13 Jbeta primers. Produced via immunoSEQ multiplex PCR; TCRdb's table is partial and in-frame only. Across approximately 150,000 clones, the top ten clones capture about 1.4% of the sample. Nominally healthy donors provided the samples, though records likely missed some immune exposures. Sequences were obtained from PBMCs. The TCR was taken from a woman in her forties in good health and CMV-seronegative.

Here the CDR3 DNA reads TGTGCCAGCAGTTTTGGGTATCGGGGGGACGAGCAGTACTTC. Encoded protein: CASSFGYRGDEQYF. The gene calls are TRBV27 and TRBJ2-7, with TRBD2 matching 7 bases. The CDR3 sequence is 14 residues long. V dropped 3 bases and J dropped 5; count of bases not matched to a gene: 7. CDR1 and CDR2 from the germline V gene are MNHEY and SMNVEV (reference sequence).